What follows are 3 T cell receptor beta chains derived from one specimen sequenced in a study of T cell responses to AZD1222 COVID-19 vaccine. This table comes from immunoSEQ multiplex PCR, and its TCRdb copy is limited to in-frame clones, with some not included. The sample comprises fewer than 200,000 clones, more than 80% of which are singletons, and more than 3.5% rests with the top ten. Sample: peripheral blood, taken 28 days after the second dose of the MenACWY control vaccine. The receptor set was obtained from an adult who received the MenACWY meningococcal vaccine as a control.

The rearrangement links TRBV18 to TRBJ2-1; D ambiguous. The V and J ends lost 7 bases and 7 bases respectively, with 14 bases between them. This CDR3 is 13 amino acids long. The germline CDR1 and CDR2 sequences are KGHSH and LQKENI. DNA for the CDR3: TGTGCCAGCTGGGCCGGAATGTCGAATGAGCAGTTCTTC. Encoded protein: CASWAGMSNEQFF.

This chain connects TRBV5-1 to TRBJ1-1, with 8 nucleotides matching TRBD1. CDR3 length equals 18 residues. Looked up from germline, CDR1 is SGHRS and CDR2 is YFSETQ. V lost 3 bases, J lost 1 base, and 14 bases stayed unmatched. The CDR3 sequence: CASSSGTDRAYGNTEAFF. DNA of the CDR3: TGCGCCAGCAGCTCGGGAACGGACAGGGCCTATGGGAACACTGAAGCTTTCTTT.

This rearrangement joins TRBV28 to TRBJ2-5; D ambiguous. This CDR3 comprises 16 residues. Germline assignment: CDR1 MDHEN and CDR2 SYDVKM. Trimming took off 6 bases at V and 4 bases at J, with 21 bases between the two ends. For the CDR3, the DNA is TGTGCCAGCAGCCGACCCCGGCCTAATAACTCAGAGACCCAGTACTTC. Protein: CASSRPRPNNSETQYF.